In this sample, the clone carrying this TCR beta chain turned up a few times. Antigen unknown. Germline values: CDR1 MNHEY, CDR2 SVGAGI. Trimming left V 10 bases short and J 5 bases short, with 14 bases between. The CDR3 sequence is 13 residues long. TCR beta cDNA libraries had unique molecular identifiers. TCRdb redid the calling of the PCR reads with MiXCR, one entry per CDR3 protein. The data hold more than 450,000 distinct CDR3 sequences, with 34% observed a single time. This record belongs to a study of post-analysis software for immune sequencing data. Study-wide results and caveats: Patients showed TRBV5-6, TRBV5-1 and TRBV20-1 among a few TRBV segments more frequent than in controls.

Source material: blood. The sequence was obtained from a girl aged 2-17 years with multiple sclerosis. V usage is TRBV6-5 and J usage is TRBJ2-2, with D uncertain. The CDR3 DNA follows: TGTGCCACCGTTCAAGTGTTGACCGGGGAGCTGTTTTTT. Encoded protein: CATVQVLTGELFF.